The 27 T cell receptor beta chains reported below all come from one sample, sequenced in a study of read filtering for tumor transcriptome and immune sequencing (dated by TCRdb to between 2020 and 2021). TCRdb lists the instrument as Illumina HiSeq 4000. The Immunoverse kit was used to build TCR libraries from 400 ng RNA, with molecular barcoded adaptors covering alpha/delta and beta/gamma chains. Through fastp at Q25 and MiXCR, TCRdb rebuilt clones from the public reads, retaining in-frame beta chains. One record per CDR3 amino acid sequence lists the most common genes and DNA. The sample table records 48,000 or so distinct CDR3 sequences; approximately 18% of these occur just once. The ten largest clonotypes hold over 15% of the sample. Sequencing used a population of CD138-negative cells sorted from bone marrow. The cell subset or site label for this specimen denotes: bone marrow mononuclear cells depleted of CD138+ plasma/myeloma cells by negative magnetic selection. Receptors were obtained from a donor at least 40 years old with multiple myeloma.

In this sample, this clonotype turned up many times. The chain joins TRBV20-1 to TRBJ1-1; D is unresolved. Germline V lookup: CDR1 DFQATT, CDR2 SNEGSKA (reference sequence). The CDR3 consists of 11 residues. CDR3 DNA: TGCAGCGCAGTCCTGAACACTGAAGCTTTCTTT. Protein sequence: CSAVLNTEAFF.

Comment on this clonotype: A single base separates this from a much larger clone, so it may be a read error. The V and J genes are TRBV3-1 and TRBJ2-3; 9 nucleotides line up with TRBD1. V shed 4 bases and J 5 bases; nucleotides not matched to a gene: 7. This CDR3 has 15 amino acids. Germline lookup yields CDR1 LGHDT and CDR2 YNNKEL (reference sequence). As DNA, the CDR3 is TGTGCCAGCAGCCTGAACAGGGGGCTTAGAGATACGCAGTATTTT. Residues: CASSLNRGLRDTQYF.

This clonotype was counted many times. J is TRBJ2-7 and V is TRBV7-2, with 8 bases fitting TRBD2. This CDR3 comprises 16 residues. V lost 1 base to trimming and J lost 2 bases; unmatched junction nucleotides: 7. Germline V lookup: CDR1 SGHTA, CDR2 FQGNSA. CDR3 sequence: CASSLGPAGGPYEQYF. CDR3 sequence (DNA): TGTGCCAGCAGCTTAGGACCCGCGGGAGGACCCTACGAGCAGTACTTC.

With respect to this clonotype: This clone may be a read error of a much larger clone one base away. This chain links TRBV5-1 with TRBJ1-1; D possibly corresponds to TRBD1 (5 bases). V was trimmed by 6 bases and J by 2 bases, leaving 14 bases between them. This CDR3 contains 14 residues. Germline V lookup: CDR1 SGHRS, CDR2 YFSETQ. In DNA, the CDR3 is TGCGCCAGCATGCCCGGGGCAGCTAACACTGAAGCTTTCTTT. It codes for CASMPGAANTEAFF. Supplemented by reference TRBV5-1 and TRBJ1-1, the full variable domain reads KAGVTQTPRYLIKTRGQQVTLSCSPISGHRSVSWYQQTPGQGLQFLFEYFSETQRNKGNFPGRFSGRQFSNSRSEMNVSTLELGDSALYLCASMPGAANTEAFFGQGTRLTVV.

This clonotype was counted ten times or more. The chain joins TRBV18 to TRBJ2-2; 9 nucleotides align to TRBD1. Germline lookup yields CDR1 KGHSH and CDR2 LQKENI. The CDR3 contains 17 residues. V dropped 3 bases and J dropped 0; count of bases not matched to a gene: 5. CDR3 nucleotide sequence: TGTGCCAGCTCACCGGGACAGGGCTTACCGAACACCGGGGAGCTGTTTTTT. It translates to CASSPGQGLPNTGELFF.

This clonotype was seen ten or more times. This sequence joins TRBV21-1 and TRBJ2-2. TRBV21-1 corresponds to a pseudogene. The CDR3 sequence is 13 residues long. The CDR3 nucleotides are TGTGCCAGCAGCAATTTTACCACCGGGGAGCTGTTTTTT. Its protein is CASSNFTTGELFF.

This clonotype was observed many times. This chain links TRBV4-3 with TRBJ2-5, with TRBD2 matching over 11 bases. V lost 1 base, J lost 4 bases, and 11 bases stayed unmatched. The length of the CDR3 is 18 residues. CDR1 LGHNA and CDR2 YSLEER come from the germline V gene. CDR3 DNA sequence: TGCGCCAGCAGCCAAGGTGTCGGGGTAGCGGGAGGGGGAGAGACCCAGTACTTC. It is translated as CASSQGVGVAGGGETQYF.

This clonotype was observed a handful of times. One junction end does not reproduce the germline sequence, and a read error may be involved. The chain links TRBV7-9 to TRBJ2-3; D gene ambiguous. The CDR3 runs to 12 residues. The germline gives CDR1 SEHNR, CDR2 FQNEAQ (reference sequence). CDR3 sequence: CASSPGLDTQCF. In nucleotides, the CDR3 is TGTGCCAGCAGCCCAGGCCTAGATACGCAGTGTTTT.

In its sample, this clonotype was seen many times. The CDR3 is CATTDSRKGNTEAFF. DNA of the CDR3: TGTGCCACCACCGATTCGAGAAAGGGAAACACTGAAGCTTTCTTT. The rearrangement joins TRBV24-1 to TRBJ1-1; no reliable D call. The V gene's germline CDR1 is KGHDR and CDR2 SFDVKD. This CDR3 contains 15 residues. V lost 8 bases and J 2 bases, leaving 17 bases between the germline ends.

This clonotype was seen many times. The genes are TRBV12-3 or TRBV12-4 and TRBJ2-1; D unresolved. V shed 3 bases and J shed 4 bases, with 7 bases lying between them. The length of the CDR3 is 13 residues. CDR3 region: CASSFRVYNEQFF. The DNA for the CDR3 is TGTGCCAGCAGTTTTCGCGTATACAATGAGCAGTTCTTC.

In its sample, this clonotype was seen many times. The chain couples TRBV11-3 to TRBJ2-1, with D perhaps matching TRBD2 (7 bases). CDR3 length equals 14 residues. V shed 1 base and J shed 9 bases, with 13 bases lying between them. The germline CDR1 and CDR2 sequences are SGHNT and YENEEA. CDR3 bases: TGTGCCAGCAGCTTAGTGGGGGCGGGGGTTGAGCAGTTCTTC. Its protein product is CASSLVGAGVEQFF. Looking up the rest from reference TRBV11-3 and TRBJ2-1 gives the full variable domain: EAGVVQSPRYKIIEKKQPVAFWCNPISGHNTLYWYLQNLGQGPELLIRYENEEAVDDSQLPKDRFSAERLKGVDSTLKIQPAELGDSAVYLCASSLVGAGVEQFFGPGTRLTVL.

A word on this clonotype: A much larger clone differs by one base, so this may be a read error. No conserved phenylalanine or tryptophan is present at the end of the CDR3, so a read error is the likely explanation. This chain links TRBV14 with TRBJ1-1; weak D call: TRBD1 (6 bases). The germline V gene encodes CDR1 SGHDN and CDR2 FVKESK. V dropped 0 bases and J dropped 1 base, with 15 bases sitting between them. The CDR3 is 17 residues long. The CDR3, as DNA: TGTGCCAGCAGCCAAGAAATCGGGGGGCCGGGGAACACTGAAGCTTTCATT. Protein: CASSQEIGGPGNTEAFI.

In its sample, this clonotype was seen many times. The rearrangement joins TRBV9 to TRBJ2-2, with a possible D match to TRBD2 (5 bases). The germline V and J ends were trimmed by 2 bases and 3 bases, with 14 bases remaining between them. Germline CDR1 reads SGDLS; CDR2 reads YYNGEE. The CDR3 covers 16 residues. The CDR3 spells CASSVRELVDTGELFF. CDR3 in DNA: TGTGCCAGCAGCGTTCGGGAATTAGTGGACACCGGGGAGCTGTTTTTT.

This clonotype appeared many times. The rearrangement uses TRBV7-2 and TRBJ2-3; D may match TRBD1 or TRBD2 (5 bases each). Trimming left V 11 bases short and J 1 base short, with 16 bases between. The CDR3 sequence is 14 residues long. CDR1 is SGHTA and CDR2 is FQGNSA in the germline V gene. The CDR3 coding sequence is TGTGCCCTCGGAGGAGACAGACGCACAGATACGCAGTATTTT. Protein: CALGGDRRTDTQYF.

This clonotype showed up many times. The CDR3 loop reads CASSFTSGTYEQYF. The CDR3, as DNA: TGTGCCAGCAGTTTCACTAGCGGGACCTACGAGCAGTACTTC. The J gene is TRBJ2-7, the V gene TRBV7-2; 10 bases align to TRBD2. Trimming took 6 bases from V and 2 from J; bases not matched to a gene: 4. Germline CDR1 reads SGHTA; CDR2 reads FQGNSA. This CDR3 spans 14 amino acids. The variable domain in full, with the rest retrieved from reference TRBV7-2 and TRBJ2-7, is GAGVSQSPSNKVTEKGKDVELRCDPISGHTALYWYRQSLGQGLEFLIYFQGNSAPDKSGLPSDRFSAERTGGSVSTLTIQRTQQEDSAVYLCASSFTSGTYEQYFGPGTRLTVT.

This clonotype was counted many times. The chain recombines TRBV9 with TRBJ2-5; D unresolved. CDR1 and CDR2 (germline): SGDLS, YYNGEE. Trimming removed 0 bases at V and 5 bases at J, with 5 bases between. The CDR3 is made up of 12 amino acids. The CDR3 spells CASSVVEETQYF. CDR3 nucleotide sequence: TGTGCCAGCAGCGTAGTAGAGGAGACCCAGTACTTC.

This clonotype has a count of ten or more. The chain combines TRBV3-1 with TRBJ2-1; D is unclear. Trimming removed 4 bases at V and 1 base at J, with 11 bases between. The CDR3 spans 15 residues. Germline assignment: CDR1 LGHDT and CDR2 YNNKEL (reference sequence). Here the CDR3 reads CASSPGTGSYNEQFF. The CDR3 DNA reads TGTGCCAGCAGCCCAGGTACTGGGTCCTACAATGAGCAGTTCTTC.

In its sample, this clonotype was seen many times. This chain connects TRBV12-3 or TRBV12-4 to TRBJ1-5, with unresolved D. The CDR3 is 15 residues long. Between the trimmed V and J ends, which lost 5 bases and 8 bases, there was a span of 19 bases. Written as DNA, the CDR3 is TGTGCCAGCAGTCTGGGAGGACTGGGAAGAGAGCCCCAGCATTTT. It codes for CASSLGGLGREPQHF.

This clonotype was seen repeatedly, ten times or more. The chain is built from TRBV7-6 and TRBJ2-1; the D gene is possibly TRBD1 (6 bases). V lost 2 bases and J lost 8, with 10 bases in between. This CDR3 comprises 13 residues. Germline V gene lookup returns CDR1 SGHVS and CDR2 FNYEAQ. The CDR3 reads CASSLSQGYEQFF. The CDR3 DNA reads TGTGCCAGCAGCTTATCACAGGGTTATGAGCAGTTCTTC.

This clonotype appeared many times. The CDR3 bases are TGTGCCAGCAGGGCAGACCGGGGCAGACTAAACTACGAGCAGTACTTC. Residues: CASRADRGRLNYEQYF. This rearrangement joins TRBV12-3 or TRBV12-4 to TRBJ2-7, with D possibly being TRBD1 or TRBD2 (5 bases each). CDR3 size: 16 residues. Trimming pared 6 bases from V and 3 bases from J, leaving 21 bases between.

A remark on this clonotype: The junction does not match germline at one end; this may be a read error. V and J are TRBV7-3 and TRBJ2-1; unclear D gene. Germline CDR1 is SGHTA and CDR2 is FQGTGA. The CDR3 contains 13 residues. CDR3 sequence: CASGLERVAEQFF. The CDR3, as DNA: TGTGCCAGCGGCTTAGAGAGAGTCGCTGAGCAGTTCTTC. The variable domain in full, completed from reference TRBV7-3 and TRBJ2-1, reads GAGVSQTPSNKVTEKGKYVELRCDPISGHTALYWYRQSLGQGPEFLIYFQGTGAADDSGLPNDRFFAVRPEGSVSTLKIQRTERGDSAVYLCASGLERVAEQFFGPGTRLTVL.

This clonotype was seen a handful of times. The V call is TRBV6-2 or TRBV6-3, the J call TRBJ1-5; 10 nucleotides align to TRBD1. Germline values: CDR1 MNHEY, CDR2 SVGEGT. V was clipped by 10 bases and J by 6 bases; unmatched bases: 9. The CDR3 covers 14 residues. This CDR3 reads CATQRDRGIQPQHF. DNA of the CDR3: TGTGCCACACAGCGGGACAGGGGTATTCAGCCCCAGCATTTT.

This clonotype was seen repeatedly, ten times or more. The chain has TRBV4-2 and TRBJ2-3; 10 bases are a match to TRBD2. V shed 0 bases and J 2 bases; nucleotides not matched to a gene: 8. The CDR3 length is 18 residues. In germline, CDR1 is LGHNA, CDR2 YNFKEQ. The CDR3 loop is CASSQDLRTSGYTDTQYF. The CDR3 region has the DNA TGTGCCAGCAGCCAAGACCTACGGACTAGCGGATACACAGATACGCAGTATTTT.

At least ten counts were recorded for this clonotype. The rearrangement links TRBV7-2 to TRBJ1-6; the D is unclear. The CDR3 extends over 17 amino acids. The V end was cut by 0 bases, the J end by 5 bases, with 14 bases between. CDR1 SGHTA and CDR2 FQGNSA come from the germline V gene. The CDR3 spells CASSLARRWGNNSPLHF. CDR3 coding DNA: TGTGCCAGCAGCTTAGCCAGGAGGTGGGGTAATAATTCACCCCTCCACTTT.

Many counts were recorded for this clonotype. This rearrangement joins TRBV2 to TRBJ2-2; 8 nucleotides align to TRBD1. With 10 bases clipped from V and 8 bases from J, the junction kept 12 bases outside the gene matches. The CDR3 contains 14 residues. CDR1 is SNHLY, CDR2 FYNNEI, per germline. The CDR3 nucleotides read TGTGCCACCCTCGGACAGGGAGTCTTTGGGGAGCTGTTTTTT. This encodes CATLGQGVFGELFF.

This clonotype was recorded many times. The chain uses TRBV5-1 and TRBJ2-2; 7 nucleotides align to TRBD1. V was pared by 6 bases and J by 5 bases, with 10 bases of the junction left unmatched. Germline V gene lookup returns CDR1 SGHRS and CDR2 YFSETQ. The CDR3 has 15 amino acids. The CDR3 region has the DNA TGCGCCAGCACCGACTCGACAGGGTTGACCGGGGAGCTGTTTTTT. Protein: CASTDSTGLTGELFF.

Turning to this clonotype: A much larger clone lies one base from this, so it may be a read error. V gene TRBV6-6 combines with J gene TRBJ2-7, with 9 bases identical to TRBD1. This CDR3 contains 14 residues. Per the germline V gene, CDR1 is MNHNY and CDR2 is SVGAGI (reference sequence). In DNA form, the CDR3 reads TGTACCAGCAGTTCAGACAGGGGGGCCTACGAGCAGTACTTC. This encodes CTSSSDRGAYEQYF.